A selection of T cell receptor beta chains follows, all from one sample in a study of blood T cell repertoires in COVID-19. Using immunoSEQ multiplex PCR, the repertoire was profiled, and TCRdb retains in-frame clones only, with some absent. The sample yields approximately 500,000 clones, less than 90% seen once. The sample consisted of peripheral blood. These receptors originate from a woman aged 45 to 65 with COVID-19, enrolled during active disease. Both conserved end residues are part of each CDR3. Fields, in order: V gene, D gene, clone size, J gene, CDR3 DNA, CDR3 protein. A D gene is named only where the DNA matches it firmly. Rows give clone size only sometimes, using once, few, many, or a class for an expanded clone.

TRBV5-1	TRBD1	-	TRBJ1-2	TGCGCCAGCAGCCCGACAGGGAACGCTTATGGCTACACCTTC	CASSPTGNAYGYTF
TRBV6-6	-	-	TRBJ1-2	TGTGCCAGCAGTTACTCCCCTTCCGGGATCGACGGCTACACCTTC	CASSYSPSGIDGYTF
TRBV10-1	TRBD2	-	TRBJ2-2	TGCGCCACCTCGTCTAGCGGCCCCACCGGGGAGCTGTTTTTT	CATSSSGPTGELFF
TRBV30	-	-	TRBJ2-6	TGTGCCTGGAATGGTGTTACGGGTGTGGGTTCTGGGGCCAACGTCCTGACTTTC	CAWNGVTGVGSGANVLTF
TRBV5-8	-	-	TRBJ1-1	TGTGCCAGCAGCCACCCCGGGACAAAGGACGACACTGAAGCTTTCTTT	CASSHPGTKDDTEAFF
TRBV19	-	few	TRBJ1-2	TGTGCCAGTAAGGGGGACTATGGCTACACCTTC	CASKGDYGYTF
TRBV11-2	-	-	TRBJ1-2	TGTGCCAGCAGCTTAGATCGTGCGAATGGCTACACCTTC	CASSLDRANGYTF
TRBV28	TRBD1	-	TRBJ1-2	TGTGCCAGCAATAGCCAACGGGACAGGGGCTATGGCTACACCTTC	CASNSQRDRGYGYTF
TRBV4-2	TRBD2	-	TRBJ2-1	TGTGCCAGCAGCCAAGATACAGGGACTAGCGACTACAATGAGCAGTTCTTC	CASSQDTGTSDYNEQFF
TRBV11-3	-	-	TRBJ2-7	TGTGCCAGCAGCTTGGTGGTGGCCAGCGAGCAGTACTTC	CASSLVVASEQYF
TRBV7-9	-	-	TRBJ1-1	TGTGCCAGCAGCTTAGGGCGGGTTGAAGCTTTCTTT	CASSLGRVEAFF
TRBV29-1	TRBD1	-	TRBJ2-2	TGCAGTGGGACAGTCGCGAACACCGGGGAGCTGTTTTTT	CSGTVANTGELFF
TRBV5-1	-	-	TRBJ1-6	TGCGCCAGCAGTATCGAAGGTGGGCCACGACCCCTCCACTTT	CASSIEGGPRPLHF
TRBV7-8	TRBD1	-	TRBJ2-2	TGTGCCAGCAGCCCCTTACAGGGGGCTAACACCGGGGAGCTGTTTTTT	CASSPLQGANTGELFF
TRBV30	TRBD2	few	TRBJ2-7	TGTGCCTGGTCCCCGGGACTAGGCGGCTCTAACGAGCAGTACTTC	CAWSPGLGGSNEQYF
TRBV3-1/TRBV3-2	-	-	TRBJ1-2	TGTGCCAGCAGCGGGGGGGAATCCTATGGCTACACCTTC	CASSGGESYGYTF
TRBV21-1	-	-	TRBJ2-3	TGTGCCAGCAGCAAAGAGGCCCCTAGCGGGGGGGCGGATACGCAGTATTTT	CASSKEAPSGGADTQYF
TRBV19	TRBD1	-	TRBJ1-2	TGTGCCAGTAGTTCCCGGACAGGCAACTATGGCTACACCTTC	CASSSRTGNYGYTF
TRBV28	-	-	TRBJ1-1	TGTGCCAGCACCGCGGAACGGAGAAGCGCTGAAGCTTTCTTT	CASTAERRSAEAFF
TRBV28	TRBD2	-	TRBJ2-3	TGTGCCAGCATGAAGAGCGGGGCAAGCACAGATACGCAGTATTTT	CASMKSGASTDTQYF
TRBV6-5	TRBD1	-	TRBJ1-2	TGTGCCAGCAGTCCCTCGACAGGGAGAGGAGGCTACACCTTC	CASSPSTGRGGYTF
TRBV5-1	TRBD1	-	TRBJ2-1	TGCGCCAGCAGCTTGGGGGACAGGGGCGGCTACAATGAGCAGTTCTTC	CASSLGDRGGYNEQFF
TRBV6-5	-	-	TRBJ1-1	TGTGCCAGCAGGCGACTCGAGGGAGGAGCTTTCTTT	CASRRLEGGAFF
TRBV27	-	few	TRBJ2-5	TGTGCCAGCAGTCTCCGCGCGGGGACCCAAGAGACCCAGTACTTC	CASSLRAGTQETQYF
TRBV21-1	-	-	TRBJ2-3	TGTGCCAGCAGCGAAGAAGAGGGGGCGCGGGGTACGCAGTATTTT	CASSEEEGARGTQYF